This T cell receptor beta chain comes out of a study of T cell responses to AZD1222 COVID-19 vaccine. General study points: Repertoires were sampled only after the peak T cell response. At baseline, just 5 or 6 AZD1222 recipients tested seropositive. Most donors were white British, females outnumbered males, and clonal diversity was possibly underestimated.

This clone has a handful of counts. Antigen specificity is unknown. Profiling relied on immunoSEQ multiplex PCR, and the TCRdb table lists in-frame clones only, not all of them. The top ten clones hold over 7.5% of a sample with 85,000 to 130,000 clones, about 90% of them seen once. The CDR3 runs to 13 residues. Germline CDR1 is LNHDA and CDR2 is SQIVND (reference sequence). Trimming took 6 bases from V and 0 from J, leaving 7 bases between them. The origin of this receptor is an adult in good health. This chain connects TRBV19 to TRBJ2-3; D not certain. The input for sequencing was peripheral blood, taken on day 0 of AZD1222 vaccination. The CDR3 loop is CASRASSTDTQYF. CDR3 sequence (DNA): TGTGCCAGTAGGGCGTCTAGCACAGATACGCAGTATTTT. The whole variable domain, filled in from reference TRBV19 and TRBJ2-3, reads DGGITQSPKYLFRKEGQNVTLSCEQNLNHDAMYWYRQDPGQGLRLIYYSQIVNDFQKGDIAEGYSVSREKKESFPLTVTSAQKNPTAFYLCASRASSTDTQYFGPGTRLTVL.